This TCR beta chain emerged from a study of beta chain features in type 1 diabetes. CD4+ cells of the naive, central memory, regulatory and stem cell-like memory types were sorted via CD45RO/CCR7/CD25/CD127/CD95/CD27. Overall study findings and caveats: Shorter TCRB CDR3s, moderately but significantly so, were found in Type 1 diabetes patients in all four CD4+ subsets.

Expressed TCRB transcripts were sequenced because the isolated RNA had all been reverse transcribed beforehand. Generated by immunoSEQ multiplex PCR, the TCRdb table keeps only in-frame clones and is missing some. The data show 300,000 or so clones, roughly 14% seen once. Germline V lookup: CDR1 SNHLY, CDR2 FYNNEI. The CDR3 runs to 16 residues. The germline V and J ends were trimmed by 1 base and 0 bases, with 13 bases remaining between them. This clone was seen only a few times. The antigen is unknown. The source material was naive CD4+ T cells from blood. This sequence originates from a woman between 18 and 29 years old with type 1 diabetes. The chain employs TRBV2 and TRBJ2-7; D possibly corresponds to TRBD1 (5 bases). CDR3 protein: CASSEGPDKISYEQYF. In DNA, the CDR3 is TGTGCCAGCAGTGAAGGGCCGGACAAGATCTCCTACGAGCAGTACTTC.